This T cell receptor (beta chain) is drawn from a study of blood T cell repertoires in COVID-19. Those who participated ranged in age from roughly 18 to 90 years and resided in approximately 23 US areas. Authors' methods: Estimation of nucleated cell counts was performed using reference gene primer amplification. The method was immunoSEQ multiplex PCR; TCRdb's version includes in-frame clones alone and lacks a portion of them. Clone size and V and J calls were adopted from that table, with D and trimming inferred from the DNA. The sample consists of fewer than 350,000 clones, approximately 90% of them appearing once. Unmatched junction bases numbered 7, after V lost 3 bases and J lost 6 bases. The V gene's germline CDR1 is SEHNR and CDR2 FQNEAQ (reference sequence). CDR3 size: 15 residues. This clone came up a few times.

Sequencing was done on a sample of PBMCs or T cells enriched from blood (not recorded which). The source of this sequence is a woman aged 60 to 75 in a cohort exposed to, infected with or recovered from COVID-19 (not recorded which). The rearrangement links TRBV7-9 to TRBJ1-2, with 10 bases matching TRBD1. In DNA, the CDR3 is TGTGCCAGCAGCTTGATGACAGGGGGCGCCAATGGCTACACCTTC. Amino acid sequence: CASSLMTGGANGYTF.